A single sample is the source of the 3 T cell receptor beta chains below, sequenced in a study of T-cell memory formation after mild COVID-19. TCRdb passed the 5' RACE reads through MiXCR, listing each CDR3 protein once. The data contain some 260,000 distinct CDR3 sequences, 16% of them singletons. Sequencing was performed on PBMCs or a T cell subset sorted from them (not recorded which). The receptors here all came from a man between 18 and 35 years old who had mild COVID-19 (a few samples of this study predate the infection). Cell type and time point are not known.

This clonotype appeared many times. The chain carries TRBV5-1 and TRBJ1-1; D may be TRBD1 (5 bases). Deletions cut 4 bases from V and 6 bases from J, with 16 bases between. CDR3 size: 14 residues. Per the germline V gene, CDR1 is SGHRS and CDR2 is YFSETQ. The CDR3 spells CASSVQVFNAEAFF. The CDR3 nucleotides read TGCGCCAGCAGCGTACAGGTATTCAACGCTGAAGCTTTCTTT.

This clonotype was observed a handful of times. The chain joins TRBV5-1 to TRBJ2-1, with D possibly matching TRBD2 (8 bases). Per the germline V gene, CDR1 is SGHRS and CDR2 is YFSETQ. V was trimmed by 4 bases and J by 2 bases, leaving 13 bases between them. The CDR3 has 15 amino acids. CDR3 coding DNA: TGCGCCAGCAGCCCGGGGGGGACAGCCTACAATGAGCAGTTCTTC. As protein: CASSPGGTAYNEQFF.

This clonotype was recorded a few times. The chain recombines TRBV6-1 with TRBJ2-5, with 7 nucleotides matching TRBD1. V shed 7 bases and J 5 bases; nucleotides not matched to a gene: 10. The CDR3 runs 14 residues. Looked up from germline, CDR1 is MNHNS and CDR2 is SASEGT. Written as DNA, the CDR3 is TGTGCCAGCATCCGGACAGGCTTGGGGGAGACCCAGTACTTC. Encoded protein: CASIRTGLGETQYF.